This T cell receptor beta chain was obtained from a study of blood T cell repertoires in COVID-19. Trimming cost V 6 bases and J 5 bases; bases outside gene matches: 6. In germline, CDR1 is SGHRS, CDR2 YFSETQ. There are 13 residues in the CDR3. This table comes from immunoSEQ multiplex PCR, and its TCRdb copy is limited to in-frame clones, with some not included. The data hold about 190,000 clones, with about 90% observed a single time. The source of this sequence is a man in his fifties with acute or convalescent COVID-19. This chain connects TRBV5-1 to TRBJ1-1; 8 nucleotides line up with TRBD1. The specimen sequenced was peripheral blood. The CDR3 nucleotides are TGCGCCAGCACACGAGACAGGGGTACTGAAGCTTTCTTT. Its translation: CASTRDRGTEAFF.